This T cell receptor beta chain was obtained from a study of T cell responses to AZD1222 COVID-19 vaccine. Findings and limits, study-wide: With dominance at 160-218 and 743-854, vaccine-associated CD4 TCRs spanned spike. Seropositive status at baseline applied to only five to seven AZD1222 recipients.

A word on this clone: Its antigen is as yet unknown.

The repertoire was sequenced with immunoSEQ multiplex PCR; TCRdb's copy has only in-frame clones and lacks some. Of 150,000 to 200,000 clones in the sample, 90% were seen once. J was trimmed by 7 bases and V by 2 bases; bases with no gene match: 4. There are 14 residues in the CDR3. From germline, CDR1 is LNHNV and CDR2 YYDKDF (reference sequence). The sequenced sample was peripheral blood, obtained on day 0 of AZD1222 vaccination. This clonotype was sampled from an adult in good health. The J gene is TRBJ1-5, the V gene TRBV15; the match to TRBD1 covers 8 bases. The DNA of the CDR3 is TGTGCCACCAGCAGAAACAGGGGGAACCAGCCCCAGCATTTT. Translating gives CATSRNRGNQPQHF. Using reference TRBV15 and TRBJ1-5 for the parts outside the CDR3, the full variable domain is DAMVIQNPRYQVTQFGKPVTLSCSQTLNHNVMYWYQQKSSQAPKLLFHYYDKDFNNEADTPDNFQSRRPNTSFCFLDIRSPGLGDTAMYLCATSRNRGNQPQHFGDGTRLSIL.